The T cell receptor beta chain described here comes from a study of T cells in Graves' hyperthyroidism and ophthalmopathy (dated 2019 in TCRdb). About the full investigation: Peripheral blood samples were taken at the time of initial diagnosis, prior to any treatment. To identify TCR V-J signatures that set the groups apart, the researchers used a discovery cohort of approximately 98 patients, made up of roughly 40 with Graves' ophthalmopathy and some 56 with stable Graves' hyperthyroidism. An independent validation cohort of fewer than 20 hyperthyroidism patients and about 15 patients who later progressed to ophthalmopathy tested prospective prediction of ophthalmopathy. The approximately 100 discovery patients were randomly split 7:3 into training and test sets. The study also compared thyroid tissue and blood T-cell repertoires from about six Graves' hyperthyroidism patients. Following sampling, methimazole starting at 30 mg daily was given to hyperthyroidism patients, and high-dose intravenous methylprednisolone was given to ophthalmopathy patients. The paper describes TCR Vbeta CDR3 sequencing of fewer than 150 peripheral blood samples, made up of 43 ophthalmopathy patients, 70 to 75 hyperthyroidism patients and roughly 17 progressor patients. Broad study findings and their caveats: In validation, progression to ophthalmopathy was predicted by the model with almost 71% sensitivity and 72.22% specificity, a median of approximately 6.5 months before onset. Sample size was not statistically predetermined, and blinding of investigators to group allocation was not performed. Blood samples also contained most of the expanded thyroid clonotypes (frequency above 0.001), which suggests that blood repertoires may reflect thyroid immune responses. A model built on a 13 V-J signature distinguished ophthalmopathy from stable hyperthyroidism, reaching roughly 88% sensitivity and about 81% specificity in cross-validation and 80%/75% in testing.

Graves' hyperthyroidism was defined as stable when no progression to ophthalmopathy occurred over 18 months of follow-up. The hyperthyroidism patients were between 18 and 65 years old and newly diagnosed, with a disease duration of less than 2 months. Any patient with an uncontrolled infection, another autoimmune disease, pregnancy or lactation was excluded. Diagnoses were based on clinical symptoms, serum thyroxine and TRAb, thyroid ultrasound and orbital computed tomography. PBMCs were isolated from roughly 10 ml of fresh peripheral blood by Ficoll-Paque density gradient centrifugation. Total RNA was extracted using Trizol reagent, and RNA quality was assessed on an Agilent 2100 Bioanalyzer. As concerns this clonotype: The antigen it recognizes is unknown. No base qualities exist here, and no much larger clone lies one base off it.

The TCR beta CDR3 regions were amplified from the RNA transcripts. The first round of RT-PCR for the TCR CDR3 was performed with the HTBI primer set and the Qiagen OneStep RT-PCR kit. Libraries were constructed in a second round of multiplex PCR, after which size selection and purification were carried out. Paired-end sequencing of the libraries was performed with 100 bp reads on an Illumina HiSeq2000. In the paper's pipeline: SOAPnuke was used to process the raw data, with reads discarded if the reads contained adapters or uncalled bases, had a mean Phred below 15, or lacked an exact constant-primer or identifier match. COPE v1.2.5 was used to merge high-quality paired reads, and clonotypes were defined as unique nucleotide sequences. MiTCR v1.1 was used to align the clonotypes against IMGT TRBV, TRBD and TRBJ reference segments. Analysis was restricted to V-J combinations with a frequency above 0.0001, which covered 98% to 99.2% of repertoires. The TCS score was defined as the ratio of F50 (clonal expansion) to E x V (chaos), calculated using BLOSUM62-based TCRdist between CDR3 peptides within each V-J. Welch's t-statistics and random forest reduced around 510 V-J features to fewer than 15, which were used in a naive Bayes classifier (R e1071). TCRdb passed the public sequencing reads through fastp at Q25 and MiXCR, retaining productive beta sequences. Each entry merges the rows of one CDR3 protein and shows their most common DNA and genes. TCRdb, rather than the study authors, made the V and J calls. In this sample the table shows about half a million distinct CDR3 sequences, about 20% of which occur a single time. The top ten hold approximately 26% of the sample.

The clonotype originates from a young man with Graves' hyperthyroidism. The sample was blood.

This receptor carries the CDR3 CASSSKKYEQYF. The bases read TGCGCCAGCAGCTCGAAGAAATACGAGCAGTACTTC. The chain is assembled from TRBV5-1 and TRBJ2-7; confidence is insufficient to name the D gene. V lost 3 bases and J lost 4 bases; the stretch between them is 8 bases long. CDR1 SGHRS and CDR2 YFSETQ are derived from the germline V gene. There are 12 amino acids in the CDR3, from cysteine to phenylalanine inclusive. Only CDR3 DNA remains: 36 bases, in frame from the first base.